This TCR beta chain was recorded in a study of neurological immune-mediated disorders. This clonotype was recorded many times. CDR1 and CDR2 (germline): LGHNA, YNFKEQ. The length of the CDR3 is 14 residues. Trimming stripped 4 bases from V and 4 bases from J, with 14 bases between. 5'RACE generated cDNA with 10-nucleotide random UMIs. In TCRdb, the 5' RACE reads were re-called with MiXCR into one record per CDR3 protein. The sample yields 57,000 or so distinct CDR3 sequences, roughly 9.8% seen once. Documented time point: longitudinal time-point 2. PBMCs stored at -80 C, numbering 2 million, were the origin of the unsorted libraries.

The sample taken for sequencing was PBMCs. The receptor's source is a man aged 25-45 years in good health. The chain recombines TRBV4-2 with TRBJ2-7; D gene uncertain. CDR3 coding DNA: TGTGCCAGCAGCCTCGTAGAATTAGGGTACGAGCAGTACTTC. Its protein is CASSLVELGYEQYF.